The subject of this entry is one TCR beta chain. Methods used by the authors: Reference gene primer amplification gave nucleated cell count estimates. The repertoire was sequenced with immunoSEQ multiplex PCR; TCRdb's copy has only in-frame clones and lacks some. V and J calls and clone size are those listed in that table; D and trimming were worked out from the DNA. The data hold tens of thousands of clones, with around four fifths observed a single time. These data belong to a study of blood T cell repertoires in COVID-19. Study in general: PBMCs, B-cell-depleted T cells, or T cells were the source of the cDNA or gDNA that made up the material.

Germline V gene lookup returns CDR1 MGHRA and CDR2 YSYEKL. V dropped 4 bases and J dropped 1 base, with 23 bases sitting between them. The CDR3 spans 20 residues. The clonotype originates from a human donor in a cohort sampled during active COVID-19. V gene TRBV4-1 combines with J gene TRBJ2-6; TRBD1 might be the D (5 bases). Sequences were obtained from peripheral blood. CDR3 DNA: TGCGCCAGCAGCCTTCAGGGTCGCAGACACTTATCATCTGGGGCCAACGTCCTGACTTTC. Protein: CASSLQGRRHLSSGANVLTF.